Described below is a single T cell receptor (beta chain) sequence and its context. The antigen is not known. This CDR3 is 16 amino acids long. Trimming left V 4 bases short and J 5 bases short, with 18 bases between. CDR1 and CDR2 (germline): MNHNS, SASEGT. The entry originates in a study of graft-versus-host responses after intestinal transplantation. The assay was immunoSEQ multiplex PCR, and TCRdb's table has in-frame clones only and misses some. The sample shows some 86,000 clones, about 89% of them seen only once. This chain links TRBV6-1 with TRBJ1-5; D is perhaps TRBD1 (5 bases). The sample was unstimulated CD8+ T cells sorted from spleen or lymph node cells, taken before intestinal transplant. This clonotype originated in a human donor who received an intestinal transplant. The CDR3 here is CASSASGAVGDQPQHF. The CDR3 bases are TGTGCCAGCAGTGCGTCCGGGGCGGTGGGTGATCAGCCCCAGCATTTT.